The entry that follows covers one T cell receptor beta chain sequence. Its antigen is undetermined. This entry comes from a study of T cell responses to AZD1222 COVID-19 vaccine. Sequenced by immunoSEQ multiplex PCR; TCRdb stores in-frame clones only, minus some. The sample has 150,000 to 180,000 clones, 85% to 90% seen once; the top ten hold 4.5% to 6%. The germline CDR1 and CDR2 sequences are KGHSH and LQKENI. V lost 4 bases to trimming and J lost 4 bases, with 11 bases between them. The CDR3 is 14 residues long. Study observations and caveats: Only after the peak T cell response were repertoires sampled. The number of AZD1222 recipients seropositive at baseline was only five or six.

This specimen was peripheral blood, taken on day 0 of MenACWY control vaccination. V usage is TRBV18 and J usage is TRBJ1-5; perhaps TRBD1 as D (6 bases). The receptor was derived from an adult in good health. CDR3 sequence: CASSLAQGNQPQHF. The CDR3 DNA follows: TGTGCCAGCTCACTCGCTCAGGGGAATCAGCCCCAGCATTTT. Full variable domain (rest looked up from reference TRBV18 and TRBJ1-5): NAGVMQNPRHLVRRRGQEARLRCSPMKGHSHVYWYRQLPEEGLKFMVYLQKENIIDESGMPKERFSAEFPKEGPSILRIQQVVRGDSAAYFCASSLAQGNQPQHFGDGTRLSIL.